This TCR beta chain emerged from a study of regulatory T cells in long-lasting Graves disease. Time point of the sample: persistent/refractory GD, antithyroid drugs over 5 years with positive TRAb. The TCR library was made from RNA extracted from PBMCs. EDTA tubes received roughly 8.6 milliliters of drawn peripheral blood. V was pared by 5 bases and J by 2 bases, with 14 bases between. The length of the CDR3 is 15 residues. Germline-derived CDR1 and CDR2 are SGHAT and FQNNGV. This clonotype was recorded a few times. Libraries of TCR beta came from iRepertoire HTBI primers plus Arm-PCR of CDR3 regions. TCRdb used MiXCR to reprocess the multiplex PCR reads, holding one entry per CDR3 protein. The data contain 390,000 or so distinct CDR3 sequences, roughly 25% of them seen just once; the ten biggest clones take up approximately 30%.

The sequenced sample was peripheral blood mononuclear cells (PBMCs), obtained when the disease was refractory, from a patient treated with antithyroid drugs. This chain joins TRBV11-2 and TRBJ2-3, with D perhaps assigned TRBD1 or TRBD2 (5 bases each). The clonotype was recovered from a middle-aged woman with Graves disease. CDR3 protein: CASSMGTATTDTQYF. The CDR3, as DNA: TGTGCCAGCAGCATGGGGACGGCTACCACAGATACGCAGTATTTT.